The source of this T cell receptor beta chain is a study of blood T cells in healthy people across ages (dated by TCRdb to 2013 to 2016). Background for the entire study: In model experiments, template switching captured roughly one uniquely barcoded TCR beta cDNA molecule for every two T cells. The donors were split into four age groups: young (average 16 years), middle-aged (more than 35), aged (roughly 65) and long-lived (roughly 80). To avoid experimental bias, donors of different ages were spread randomly across the sequencing lanes. To track age-related changes in TCR beta repertoire diversity, the study relied on deep sequencing normalized with unique cDNA molecular identifiers. For two donors (one aged 18 to 29 and one aged 80 or older), the study analyzed two additional independent replicas of 1 million unique cDNA reads from the same blood draw. The paper as a whole reports these results and caveats: Donor CMV infection status was unknown, potentially confounding age-related changes in expanded clonotypes. Total diversity estimates from one million sequenced T cells were considered lower bounds and underestimates. Compared with the aged group, the long-lived group had more naive CD4+ T cells, fewer expanded clones and increased TCR diversity, suggesting age selection. Conclusive comparison of naive and antigen-experienced compartments was prevented by the profiling of bulk unsorted PBMCs. The percentage of naive T cells measured by flow cytometry correlated strongly with observed TCR beta diversity. Observed TCR beta diversity per million T cells fell roughly linearly with age, and a significant reduction was already apparent by age around 39.

The library was generated by 5' RACE. A second PCR of 7 to 11 cycles was run with a J-beta primer mix and a sample-barcoded 5' primer. A unique molecular identifier was introduced onto each TCR beta cDNA molecule by a template-switch 5' adaptor carrying 12 random nucleotides. Each sample yielded at least 2.5 million CDR3-containing paired-end reads. All of the RNA was converted into first-strand cDNA using the Mint cDNA synthesis kit, with a TRBC-specific oligonucleotide serving as the primer. Following uracil-DNA glycosylase treatment, all cDNA underwent a first 18-cycle PCR with the universal primers M1SS and BC2_uni_R. Concerning the study's data processing: Normalization of each sample was performed by random selection of 1 million high-quality reads, each carrying a distinct molecular identifier. Instead of being binned into consensus sequences, reads that shared molecular identifiers were thrown out. CDR3 identification, clonotype clustering and error correction used MiTCR with a Q25 quality threshold and the strictest error-elimination algorithm. A nonparametric unseen species model using Euler transformation provided a lower-bound estimate of total TCR beta diversity. TCRdb ran its own pipeline on the public reads, namely fastp trimming at Q25 and MiXCR clone calling, and kept in-frame beta chains. Entries that share a CDR3 protein sequence are merged under the most common genes and DNA. These V and J calls derive from TCRdb rather than the authors' analysis. Within this sample are 1.8 million or so distinct CDR3 sequences, with roughly 43% of them counted one time only. Roughly 23% of the sample belongs to the ten largest clones.

Counted from cysteine to phenylalanine, this CDR3 has 15 amino acids. The sequence is cut down to CDR3 DNA, 45 bases in frame from base 1. At the junction V is shortened by 4 bases and J by 2 bases; bases outside the gene matches: 6. CDR1 and CDR2, looked up from the germline V gene, are SGHRS and YFSETQ. The donors were roughly 39 Caucasian individuals from Russia, aged roughly 6 to 90 years, who were systemically healthy. Each donor gave ten milliliters of peripheral blood, drawn into EDTA-treated Vacutainer tubes. Ficoll-Paque density-gradient centrifugation was used to isolate PBMCs, with at least 7 million obtained per sample. Trizol reagent was used to extract total RNA from the PBMCs, yielding at least 6 micrograms per sample. Naive CD45RAhigh/CD27high T cell percentages were measured by flow cytometry on a PBMC aliquot from every donor. This clonotype was counted only a few times. This clone's antigen is unknown. No qualities accompany the bases; no much larger clone lies one base away.

Sequences were obtained from blood. This chain joins TRBV5-1 to TRBJ2-1, with 7 bases matching TRBD2. The source is a human donor in good health. The CDR3 is CASSLPSGAYNEQFF. The DNA is as follows: TGCGCCAGCAGCCTGCCTAGCGGTGCCTACAATGAGCAGTTCTTC. The full variable domain, with segments outside the CDR3 supplied by the reference TRBV5-1 and TRBJ2-1 proteins, appears as KAGVTQTPRYLIKTRGQQVTLSCSPISGHRSVSWYQQTPGQGLQFLFEYFSETQRNKGNFPGRFSGRQFSNSRSEMNVSTLELGDSALYLCASSLPSGAYNEQFFGPGTRLTVL.